A selection of T cell receptor beta chains follows, all from one sample in a study of T cells in Graves' hyperthyroidism and ophthalmopathy. TCRdb analysed the multiplex PCR reads with MiXCR anew, one entry per CDR3 protein. This repertoire shows 530,000 or so distinct CDR3 sequences, about 45% found once; its top ten account for about 7.8%. Sequencing input: peripheral blood or thyroid tissue (not recorded which). The receptors shown here come from a young woman with Graves' hyperthyroidism. Both conserved end residues are part of each CDR3. A D gene is named only where the DNA matches it firmly. Where a row states a size, it is once, few, many or the class of an expanded clone; other rows omit it.

V gene	J gene	clone size	D gene	CDR3 DNA	CDR3 protein
TRBV7-9	TRBJ1-2	many	TRBD1	TGTGCCAGCAGCCCCGCGACGGGACAGGGGGACTATGGCTACACCTTC	CASSPATGQGDYGYTF
TRBV6-5	TRBJ1-3	many	.	TGTGCCAGCAGTTACGGGGCAAGCTCTGGAAACACCATATATTTT	CASSYGASSGNTIYF
TRBV5-1	TRBJ2-7	many	.	TGCGCCAGCAGCTTCCGACGCCCAGTCGAGCAGTACTTC	CASSFRRPVEQYF
TRBV2	TRBJ2-1	.	.	TGTGCCAGCAGTGATTGGGGCGGAAGGAGCTCCTACAATGAGCAGTTCTTC	CASSDWGGRSSYNEQFF
TRBV20-1	TRBJ1-4	many	.	TGCAGTGCTAATATACGGGAAAAACTGTTTTTT	CSANIREKLFF
TRBV19	TRBJ2-6	.	.	TGTGCCAGTAGTATAGTTCGGACGGGCTACACTGAAGCTTTC	CASSIVRTGYTEAF
TRBV3-1	TRBJ2-7	many	.	TGTGCCAGCAGCCACACGACTAGAGACTACGAGCAGTACTTC	CASSHTTRDYEQYF
TRBV29-1	TRBJ2-7	many	.	TGCAGCGTTGGAGGGGACACCAAGGGCGAGCAGTACTTC	CSVGGDTKGEQYF
TRBV2	TRBJ2-2	many	.	TGTGCCAGCAGTGGATGGGTAGGGGACACCGGGGAGCTGTTTTTT	CASSGWVGDTGELFF
TRBV7-9	TRBJ2-2	few	.	TGTGCCAGCAGCTTAGTTTTAGGGATGGCCGGGGAGCTGTTTTTT	CASSLVLGMAGELFF
TRBV29-1	TRBJ1-2	.	.	TGCAGCGTTGAAGGGGGCAGGGGACGTCCTTATGGCTACACCTTC	CSVEGGRGRPYGYTF
TRBV9	TRBJ2-5	.	.	TGTGCCAGCAGCTTCTTCCCCGACCAAGAGACCCAGTACTTC	CASSFFPDQETQYF
TRBV9	TRBJ2-7	many	TRBD1	TGTGCCAGCAGCGGCACCGGGACAGGGAGCTCCTACGAGCAGTACTTC	CASSGTGTGSSYEQYF
TRBV20-1	TRBJ2-7	.	TRBD2	TGCAGTCCGATCGAGCGGGGCCCCAACTACGAGCAGTACTTC	CSPIERGPNYEQYF
TRBV5-8	TRBJ1-2	many	TRBD1	TGTGCCAGCAGCGTCGGACAGGGCGGGGTTTATGGCTACACCTTC	CASSVGQGGVYGYTF
TRBV7-2	TRBJ1-5	.	.	TGTGCCAGCAGCCCGGTTGGCGGGGGCCACCAGCCCCAGCATTTT	CASSPVGGGHQPQHF
TRBV27	TRBJ1-6	many	TRBD1	TGTGCCAGCAGTATAACAGGGGGGAATTCACCCCTCCACTTT	CASSITGGNSPLHF
TRBV20-1	TRBJ1-1	once	.	TGCAGTGCTACGTATGGAGGGCCGAACACTGAAGCTTTCTTT	CSATYGGPNTEAFF
TRBV2	TRBJ1-2	once	TRBD1	TGTGCCAGCAGTGGGGGGGACAGGGCAAGAGGAAACTATGGCTACACCTTC	CASSGGDRARGNYGYTF
TRBV20-1	TRBJ2-1	.	.	TGCAGTGCGGCCGGGGCAGGGAATGAGCAGTTCTTC	CSAAGAGNEQFF
TRBV25-1	TRBJ2-5	few	.	TGTGCCAGCCGCGCAGGGGACTGGGAGACCCAGTACTTC	CASRAGDWETQYF
TRBV9	TRBJ2-2	.	.	TGTGCCAGCAGTTTAGAGGGGACATTCGGGGAGCTGTTTTTT	CASSLEGTFGELFF
TRBV5-1	TRBJ2-7	many	.	TGCGCCAGCAGAGTTGAGAGCGGAGTGTACGAGCAGTACTTC	CASRVESGVYEQYF
TRBV7-4	TRBJ2-5	.	TRBD1	TGTGCCAGCAGCTTAGCGGGACAGGGGGCGACCCAGTACTTC	CASSLAGQGATQYF
TRBV12-3/TRBV12-4	TRBJ2-7	.	TRBD1	TGTGCCAGCAGTCCCGGGACAGGGAGACGTTACGAGCAGTACTTC	CASSPGTGRRYEQYF
TRBV19	TRBJ1-3	.	.	TGTGCCAGTAGTATAGTCGGGGCGACAGAACGCTCTGGAAACACCAAATATTTT	CASSIVGATERSGNTKYF
TRBV15	TRBJ2-3	few	.	TGTGCCACCAGCTACTCCGGGACTCCGGGTACGCAGTATTTT	CATSYSGTPGTQYF